This is a list of T cell receptor beta chains from one sample in a study of cytomegalovirus exposure and HLA in healthy donors. Measured with immunoSEQ multiplex PCR; TCRdb has only the in-frame clones, and not every one. The table lists 130,000 or so clones, around 75% of them singletons. The sequenced sample was PBMCs. The receptors were gathered from a man aged 25 to 40 in good health and CMV-seronegative. CDR3s include the opening cysteine and the closing phenylalanine or tryptophan. The D gene is left open where the match is weak. Clone size is not always given. Where it is, it says once, few, many or a class for expanded clones.

D gene,clone size,J gene,V gene,CDR3 DNA,CDR3 protein
TRBD1,-,TRBJ2-3,TRBV30,TGTGCCTCGGCCCGGACAGGGGGGAATACGCAGTATTTT,CASARTGGNTQYF
-,-,TRBJ2-7,TRBV28,TGTGCCACCCAATTTCAGGGTTCGTACGAGCAGTACTTC,CATQFQGSYEQYF
-,-,TRBJ2-3,TRBV30,TGTGCCTGGGCGGGGGCTAGCACAGATACGCAGTATTTT,CAWAGASTDTQYF
-,-,TRBJ1-2,TRBV4-1,TGCGCCAGCAGCCTCAAACAGGAAAACTATGGCTACACCTTC,CASSLKQENYGYTF
TRBD1,few,TRBJ1-6,TRBV2,TGTGCCAGCGGCGGGACAGGGGGTTTTAATTCACCCCTCCACTTT,CASGGTGGFNSPLHF
TRBD1,-,TRBJ2-7,TRBV7-9,TGTGCCAGCAGCTTCGGACAGGGGCATCAATACTTC,CASSFGQGHQYF
TRBD1,-,TRBJ2-1,TRBV19,TGTGCCAGTAGTCAACAGGGGAAGGTCAACTCCTACAATGAGCAGTTCTTC,CASSQQGKVNSYNEQFF
TRBD1,-,TRBJ1-2,TRBV7-9,TGTGCCAGCAGCTCCTGGGACAGGGTCGGCTATGGCTACACCTTC,CASSSWDRVGYGYTF
TRBD2,-,TRBJ2-1,TRBV18,TGTGCCAGCTCACCCGGACTAGCGGGCGACAATGAGCAGTTCTTC,CASSPGLAGDNEQFF
TRBD1,-,TRBJ1-5,TRBV10-2,TGCGCCAGCAGTGAGGCAGGGGGAATTAATCAGCCCCAGCATTTT,CASSEAGGINQPQHF
TRBD1,few,TRBJ2-5,TRBV6-1,TGTGCCAGCAGTGCGCGACAGGGGGGCGGAGAGACCCAGTACTTC,CASSARQGGGETQYF
TRBD1,-,TRBJ2-7,TRBV7-2,TGTGCCAGCAGCTTAGAAGGGGGCAGGGCCCACGAGCAGTACTTC,CASSLEGGRAHEQYF
-,-,TRBJ2-7,TRBV27,TGTGCCAGCAGTTCGGGGGGCAGTGACGAGCAGTACTTC,CASSSGGSDEQYF
TRBD2,-,TRBJ2-7,TRBV7-2,TGTGCCAGCAGCTTAACAAGCGGGGGGTTCTCCTACGAGCAGTACTTC,CASSLTSGGFSYEQYF
-,-,TRBJ1-1,TRBV18,TGTGCCAGCTCACCCCCCGCGGAGGGCACTGAAGCTTTCTTT,CASSPPAEGTEAFF
-,-,TRBJ2-1,TRBV27,TGTGCCAGCAGCATAAGTTACAGGGCCCCCTGGCCGTTCTTC,CASSISYRAPWPFF
-,-,TRBJ2-7,TRBV7-6,TGTGCCAGCAGCTTAGCAGGGGGCTACGAGCAGTACTTC,CASSLAGGYEQYF
-,-,TRBJ1-4,TRBV6-5,TGTGCCAGCAGTTACTCTTCCGGTTTTAATGAAAAACTGTTTTTT,CASSYSSGFNEKLFF
-,-,TRBJ1-1,TRBV28,TGTGCCAGCAGGATGGGGCTTGCGAACACTGAAGCTTTCTTT,CASRMGLANTEAFF
TRBD1,-,TRBJ1-1,TRBV6-5,TGTGCCAGCAGTTCCCCGAAGGGACAGGAAGCTTTCTTT,CASSSPKGQEAFF
TRBD1,once,TRBJ2-7,TRBV28,TGTGCCAGCAGTCCCCTAAGGACAGGGGGCTACGAGCAGTACTTC,CASSPLRTGGYEQYF
-,-,TRBJ1-2,TRBV28,TGTGCCAGCAGTTTAAGGGGCTATGGCTACACCTTC,CASSLRGYGYTF
-,few,TRBJ2-7,TRBV28,TGTGCCAGCAGAGTAAGACAGGAAGCGGAGCAGTACTTC,CASRVRQEAEQYF
-,-,TRBJ1-1,TRBV1,TGCACCAGCAGTCCCCCGGGGGACCTCACTGAAGCTTTCTTT,CTSSPPGDLTEAFF
TRBD2,-,TRBJ2-2,TRBV19,TGTGCCAGTAGTATACTAGCGGGGGGCGCGAACACCGGGGAGCTGTTTTTT,CASSILAGGANTGELFF
TRBD1,few,TRBJ1-2,TRBV2,TGTGCCAGCAGTCCCGGACAGGGGGACTATGGCTACACCTTC,CASSPGQGDYGYTF
TRBD2,-,TRBJ2-1,TRBV9,TGTGCCAGCAGCGTGGCGGGGGGTATCTACAATGAGCAGTTCTTC,CASSVAGGIYNEQFF
-,few,TRBJ1-6,TRBV25-1,TGTGCCAGCAGTGGCAAACAGGGTGTGGGGGGGTCACCCCTCCACTTT,CASSGKQGVGGSPLHF
-,-,TRBJ2-1,TRBV5-1,TGCGCCAGCAGCTTGCAGGGGACCTACAATGAGCAGTTCTTC,CASSLQGTYNEQFF
TRBD1,-,TRBJ1-1,TRBV6-5,TGTGCCAGTACCGCCCCCGGGACAGGGGGAACTGAAGCTTTCTTT,CASTAPGTGGTEAFF
-,-,TRBJ2-7,TRBV27,TGTGCCAGCAGTTCCCCACGGGGATTGTCCTACGAGCAGTACTTC,CASSSPRGLSYEQYF
-,-,TRBJ2-4,TRBV19,TGTGCCAGTAGTATGGATCGGGAATCCAAAAACATTCAGTACTTC,CASSMDRESKNIQYF
-,-,TRBJ1-1,TRBV19,TGTGCCAGTAGTATAGACTATAACGGGAACACTGAAGCTTTCTTT,CASSIDYNGNTEAFF
-,-,TRBJ1-3,TRBV19,TGTGCCAGTAGTGACAGGTCGAGCTCTGGAAACACCATATATTTT,CASSDRSSSGNTIYF
TRBD2,-,TRBJ2-7,TRBV10-3,TGTGCCATCAGGGGACTAGCGGCCTCCTACGAGCAGTACTTC,CAIRGLAASYEQYF
-,-,TRBJ2-5,TRBV5-4,TGTGCCAGCAGCTTGGAATCTAGGGGGGGCCAGTACTTC,CASSLESRGGQYF
TRBD2,-,TRBJ2-3,TRBV5-4,TGTGCCAGCAGCATTCGACTAGCGGGTTCGGCTACAGATACGCAGTATTTT,CASSIRLAGSATDTQYF
TRBD2,-,TRBJ2-1,TRBV10-1,TGCGCCAGCAGCATAGCGGGGGGCCCCTATATCTTC,CASSIAGGPYIF
-,-,TRBJ2-7,TRBV2,TGTGCCAGCAAGTGGACTCGGTCCTACGAGCAGTACTTC,CASKWTRSYEQYF
-,-,TRBJ2-1,TRBV7-2,TGTGCCAGCAGCCGCCCGTCAAGCTGGGAGGAGCAGTTCTTC,CASSRPSSWEEQFF
-,-,TRBJ2-7,TRBV9,TGTGCCAGCTCAGACTACGCCGGGGAGCAGTACTTC,CASSDYAGEQYF
TRBD1,few,TRBJ2-3,TRBV6-4,TGTGCCAGCAGTGACGGACAGGGGGCAGATACGCAGTATTTT,CASSDGQGADTQYF
-,-,TRBJ2-7,TRBV28,TGTGCCAGCACCTTCAGGGGTTTCTACGAGCAGTACTTC,CASTFRGFYEQYF
-,once,TRBJ2-7,TRBV27,TGTGCCAGCAGTGAGGCCCTAGGAGAGCAGTACTTC,CASSEALGEQYF
TRBD1,-,TRBJ1-5,TRBV28,TGTGCCAGCAACCCCGGGACAGGTTATAGCAATCAGCCCCAGCATTTT,CASNPGTGYSNQPQHF
-,-,TRBJ2-3,TRBV19,TGTGCCAGTAGTATCTATGCTACAGATACGCAGTATTTT,CASSIYATDTQYF
-,-,TRBJ1-1,TRBV10-1,TGCGCCAGCAGTGAGACCCCGGACAGCACTGAAGCTTTCTTT,CASSETPDSTEAFF
TRBD2,-,TRBJ2-6,TRBV9,TGTGCCAGCAGCCCGCGGACTAGCGGACCAGCTGGGGCCAACGTCCTGACTTTC,CASSPRTSGPAGANVLTF
-,-,TRBJ2-7,TRBV19,TGTGCCAGTAGTTTGCGGACAGCCTACGAGCAGTACTTC,CASSLRTAYEQYF
TRBD1,-,TRBJ2-7,TRBV6-5,TGTGCCAGCAGTTCAAACAGGGGATACGAGCAGTACTTC,CASSSNRGYEQYF
-,-,TRBJ1-6,TRBV6-5,TGTGCCAGCACGGCGCCCGGCAGGGAAAATTCACCCCTCCACTTT,CASTAPGRENSPLHF
-,-,TRBJ1-1,TRBV27,TGTGCCAGCAGTTTAAGGCAGGGGAACACTGAAGCTTTCTTT,CASSLRQGNTEAFF
TRBD1,-,TRBJ2-7,TRBV18,TGTGCCAGCTCCCCTGGCGACAGGGTTGGGAACGAGCAGTACTTC,CASSPGDRVGNEQYF
-,-,TRBJ1-5,TRBV4-1,TGCGCCAGCAGCCAAGAACGGGGTCTTAGCAATCAGCCCCAGCATTTT,CASSQERGLSNQPQHF